This passage covers 22 T cell receptor beta chains from one sample sequenced in a study of CD8 T cells in ankylosing spondylitis. TCRdb fed the 5' RACE reads into MiXCR, producing one record per CDR3 protein. The table has roughly 220,000 distinct CDR3 sequences, about 10% seen once. Material for sequencing was blood, either unsorted or a sorted T cell fraction (not recorded which). All receptors come from a male donor with ankylosing spondylitis or in good health (not recorded which).

This clonotype was detected many times. The chain links TRBV5-1 to TRBJ1-5; possibly TRBD1 for D (5 bases). The CDR3 is made up of 14 amino acids. Germline CDR1 is SGHRS and CDR2 is YFSETQ. V was pared by 0 bases and J by 12 bases, with 16 bases between. The CDR3 loop is CASSLDRNHSYQHF. Written as DNA, the CDR3 is TGCGCCAGCAGCTTGGACAGGAACCATAGTTACCAGCATTTT.

This clonotype was counted many times. The chain joins TRBV5-1 to TRBJ1-1; 7 bases agree with TRBD1. CDR1 is SGHRS, CDR2 YFSETQ, per germline. The CDR3 extends over 12 amino acids. Germline trimming cut 3 bases from V and 10 bases from J; bases unmatched to any gene: 6. CDR3 DNA: TGCGCCAGCAGCTATGACAGGGACCGAGCTTTCTTT. It specifies CASSYDRDRAFF.

This clonotype was counted between two and nine times. This chain uses TRBV7-9 with TRBJ2-6; no reliable D call. CDR3 size: 14 residues. CDR1 and CDR2 from the germline V gene are SEHNR and FQNEAQ (reference sequence). The ends were cut back, 5 bases at V and 0 bases at J, with 5 bases in the middle. The CDR3 sequence: CASSISSGANVLTF. CDR3 DNA: TGTGCCAGCAGCATAAGCTCTGGGGCCAACGTCCTGACTTTC.

The rearrangement links TRBV20-1 to TRBJ2-2; D may be TRBD2 (7 bases). The CDR3 runs to 14 residues. Deletions cut 7 bases from V and 3 bases from J, with 15 bases between. Germline CDR1 and CDR2: DFQATT and SNEGSKA (reference sequence). DNA of the CDR3: TGCAGTGTCAGGGGTCGGGGGGACACCGGGGAGCTGTTTTTT. Protein product: CSVRGRGDTGELFF.

This clonotype was observed at least ten times. This chain links TRBV18 with TRBJ1-5, with 7 nucleotides matching TRBD1. V dropped 2 bases and J dropped 0; count of bases not matched to a gene: 7. Germline V lookup: CDR1 KGHSH, CDR2 LQKENI. The CDR3 runs 17 residues. The CDR3 protein is CASSPGQGGHSNQPQHF. The CDR3 DNA reads TGTGCCAGCTCACCAGGGCAGGGGGGACATAGCAATCAGCCCCAGCATTTT.

This clonotype was detected a few times. This chain links TRBV5-5 with TRBJ2-7; 7 nucleotides line up with TRBD1. J gave up 0 bases and V 0 bases, and 3 bases lay outside the gene matches. The germline V gene encodes CDR1 SGHKS and CDR2 YYEKEE (reference sequence). There are 15 residues in the CDR3. CDR3 region: CASSLERGLSYEQYF. The CDR3 DNA reads as TGTGCCAGCAGCTTGGAAAGGGGGCTCTCCTACGAGCAGTACTTC.

Ten or more counts support this clonotype. The chain combines TRBV29-1 with TRBJ2-5; the D gene is possibly TRBD1 (6 bases). Between the trimmed V and J ends, which lost 4 bases and 4 bases, there was a span of 10 bases. Germline values: CDR1 SQVTM, CDR2 ANQGSEA. The CDR3 has 12 amino acids. The CDR3 bases are TGCAGCGTTGTAACAGGGCCAGAGACCCAGTACTTC. Protein sequence: CSVVTGPETQYF.

Many counts were recorded for this clonotype. The genes are TRBV20-1 and TRBJ2-7, with D perhaps matching TRBD2 (7 bases). V lost 1 base, J lost 1 base, and 14 bases lay in between. Germline CDR1 is DFQATT and CDR2 is SNEGSKA (reference sequence). The CDR3 consists of 15 residues. The CDR3 DNA reads TGCAGTGCTAGAGGCGCAGGGGACTATTCCTACGAGCAGTACTTC. It is translated as CSARGAGDYSYEQYF.

In its sample, this clonotype was seen a few times. This chain joins TRBV20-1 and TRBJ2-1; 7 bases are a match to TRBD2. J lost 0 bases, V lost 2 bases, and 7 bases had no gene match. The germline CDR1 and CDR2 sequences are DFQATT and SNEGSKA (reference sequence). There are 16 residues in the CDR3. This chain's CDR3 is CSARPSGMTSYNEQFF. CDR3 sequence (DNA): TGCAGTGCTAGACCTAGCGGAATGACCTCCTACAATGAGCAGTTCTTC.

At least ten counts were recorded for this clonotype. The chain couples TRBV9 to TRBJ2-3; the D is unclear. This CDR3 contains 13 residues. CDR1 is SGDLS, CDR2 YYNGEE, per germline. V dropped 3 bases and J dropped 5 bases, with 10 bases sitting between them. The CDR3 bases are TGTGCCAGCAGCGGGCCCTTGGGAGATACGCAGTATTTT. As protein: CASSGPLGDTQYF.

At least ten counts were recorded for this clonotype. This sequence joins TRBV5-1 and TRBJ1-2; D is possibly TRBD1 (6 bases). Germline values: CDR1 SGHRS, CDR2 YFSETQ. With 0 bases removed from V and 4 bases from J, the gap between germline ends came to 10 bases. The CDR3 has 14 residues. This CDR3 is CASSLEGDPYGYTF. For the CDR3, the DNA is TGCGCCAGCAGCTTGGAGGGGGATCCCTATGGCTACACCTTC. Full variable domain (missing parts from reference TRBV5-1 and TRBJ1-2): KAGVTQTPRYLIKTRGQQVTLSCSPISGHRSVSWYQQTPGQGLQFLFEYFSETQRNKGNFPGRFSGRQFSNSRSEMNVSTLELGDSALYLCASSLEGDPYGYTFGSGTRLTVV.

The chain links TRBV5-6 to TRBJ1-5; 7 nucleotides agree with TRBD1. The CDR3 contains 17 residues. Looked up from germline, CDR1 is SGHDT and CDR2 is YYEEEE. V was pared by 0 bases and J by 2 bases, with 8 bases of the junction left unmatched. DNA of the CDR3: TGTGCCAGCAGCTTGGCCTCCCTCACAGGGGGCAATCAGCCCCAGCATTTT. Protein: CASSLASLTGGNQPQHF.

This clonotype has ten or more counts. The chain combines TRBV7-2 with TRBJ1-5; D call uncertain. This CDR3 has 13 amino acids. V was pared by 3 bases and J by 5 bases, with 8 bases between. The germline CDR1 and CDR2 sequences are SGHTA and FQGNSA. The CDR3 is CASSFQRDQPQHF. The CDR3, as DNA: TGTGCCAGCAGCTTCCAGAGGGATCAGCCCCAGCATTTT. Combining the CDR3 with reference TRBV7-2 and TRBJ1-5 gives the whole variable domain GAGVSQSPSNKVTEKGKDVELRCDPISGHTALYWYRQSLGQGLEFLIYFQGNSAPDKSGLPSDRFSAERTGGSVSTLTIQRTQQEDSAVYLCASSFQRDQPQHFGDGTRLSIL.

This clonotype has at least ten counts. J is TRBJ2-5 and V is TRBV7-3; D is ambiguous. CDR1 and CDR2 from the germline V gene are SGHTA and FQGTGA. The V end lost 4 bases, the J end lost 2 bases, and 8 bases lay between the germline ends. The CDR3 consists of 13 residues. The CDR3 DNA reads as TGTGCCAGCAGCTCGTCCCCACAAGAGACCCAGTACTTC. Encoded protein: CASSSSPQETQYF.

The CDR3 region is CASSVEVAGANVLTF. CDR3 DNA sequence: TGCGCCAGCAGCGTGGAGGTAGCCGGGGCCAACGTCCTGACTTTC. J is TRBJ2-6 and V is TRBV5-1, with TRBD2 as a possible D gene (5 bases). V dropped 4 bases and J dropped 4 bases, with 12 bases sitting between them. The CDR3 loop spans 15 amino acids. CDR1 and CDR2 from the germline V gene are SGHRS and YFSETQ.

There are many counts of this clonotype. The CDR3 reads CSAYRARTEAFF. Written as DNA, the CDR3 is TGCAGTGCTTACAGGGCCCGTACTGAAGCTTTCTTT. The chain combines TRBV20-1 with TRBJ1-1, with D maybe TRBD1 (6 bases). Trimming took 5 bases from V and 5 from J, leaving 12 bases between them. The CDR3 sequence is 12 residues long. CDR1 is DFQATT and CDR2 is SNEGSKA in the germline V gene (reference sequence).

The table lists this clonotype with many counts. The gene calls are TRBV5-1 and TRBJ2-5; 9 nucleotides match TRBD2. With 0 bases clipped from V and 5 bases from J, the junction kept 8 bases outside the gene matches. CDR3 size: 16 residues. Germline V CDR1 and CDR2: SGHRS, YFSETQ. CDR3 nucleotide sequence: TGCGCCAGCAGCTTGGGAACTAGCGGGCTGGGGGAGACCCAGTACTTC. Its protein is CASSLGTSGLGETQYF.

This sequence joins TRBV29-1 and TRBJ2-5; D is possibly TRBD2 (5 bases). The CDR3 has 13 amino acids. Germline V gene lookup returns CDR1 SQVTM and CDR2 ANQGSEA. The V gene lost 8 bases and the J gene lost 3 bases, with 16 bases spanning the gap. This CDR3 is CSMQPGSKETQYF. CDR3 bases: TGCAGCATGCAACCGGGATCTAAAGAGACCCAGTACTTC. The full variable domain, its missing parts supplied by reference TRBV29-1 and TRBJ2-5, is SAVISQKPSRDICQRGTSLTIQCQVDSQVTMMFWYRQQPGQSLTLIATANQGSEATYESGFVIDKFPISRPNLTFSTLTVSNMSPEDSSIYLCSMQPGSKETQYFGPGTRLLVL.

J is TRBJ1-6 and V is TRBV20-1, with 9 bases that match TRBD1. The CDR3 sequence is 13 residues long. Per the germline V gene, CDR1 is DFQATT and CDR2 is SNEGSKA (reference sequence). J lost 7 bases, V lost 5 bases, and 3 bases had no gene match. CDR3 sequence: CSAQDRGNSPLHF. CDR3 bases: TGCAGTGCTCAGGACAGGGGAAATTCACCCCTCCACTTT.

Many counts were recorded for this clonotype. This sequence joins TRBV11-2 and TRBJ2-2, with 8 positions matching TRBD2. V lost 4 bases, J lost 0 bases, and 4 bases stayed unmatched. This CDR3 contains 16 residues. Germline CDR1 reads SGHAT; CDR2 reads FQNNGV. This CDR3 is CASSSSGGSNTGELFF. The CDR3 DNA reads as TGTGCCAGCAGCTCGAGCGGGGGCTCGAACACCGGGGAGCTGTTTTTT.

In this sample, this clonotype turned up many times. The chain recombines TRBV7-8 with TRBJ2-2; D not certain. Trimming shortened V by 2 bases and J by 5 bases, and 15 bases separated the two germline ends. Germline V gene lookup returns CDR1 SGHVS and CDR2 FQNEAQ. This CDR3 is built from 16 residues. This CDR3 reads CASSLSDTQQTGELFF. Written as DNA, the CDR3 is TGTGCCAGCAGCTTATCCGATACTCAGCAGACCGGGGAGCTGTTTTTT.

Ten or more counts support this clonotype. The CDR3 DNA is TGTGCCAGCAGCTTAGCTTCCGGGACCGAGAGCACAGATACGCAGTATTTT. It encodes CASSLASGTESTDTQYF. The V gene is TRBV7-8, the J gene TRBJ2-3; D is tentatively TRBD1 or TRBD2 (5 bases each). V lost 0 bases to trimming and J lost 0 bases, with 13 bases between them. CDR3 size: 17 residues. Germline loops: CDR1 SGHVS, CDR2 FQNEAQ.